The 30 T cell receptor beta chains below were found in one sample sequenced in a study of radiotherapy plus CTLA-4 blockade in lung cancer. Assay: immunoSEQ multiplex PCR; the TCRdb copy retains only in-frame clones and omits some. The data show 100,000 or so clones, with around 83% seen just once and about 14% held by the top ten. Material: peripheral blood, obtained from a patient treated with radiotherapy plus ipilimumab. All receptors come from a human donor with non-small cell lung cancer that progressed on radiotherapy plus ipilimumab.

V and J are TRBV19 and TRBJ1-6, with 8 nucleotides matching TRBD1. The germline V gene encodes CDR1 LNHDA and CDR2 SQIVND (reference sequence). V lost 7 bases and J lost 7; bases outside the gene matches: 3. CDR3 length: 13 residues. This CDR3 reads CASTRQGNSPLHF. The CDR3 DNA reads TGTGCCAGTACCAGACAGGGGAATTCACCCCTCCACTTT.

This sequence joins TRBV7-9 and TRBJ2-2; 9 nucleotides line up with TRBD1. J was trimmed by 5 bases and V by 5 bases; bases with no gene match: 6. The CDR3 totals 15 residues. The germline V gene encodes CDR1 SEHNR and CDR2 FQNEAQ (reference sequence). The DNA for the CDR3 is TGTGCCAGCAGCCTTACCGGGACAGGGACCGGGGAGCTGTTTTTT. This sequence encodes CASSLTGTGTGELFF.

This chain's CDR3 is CASSSLGRDGEQYF. CDR3 in DNA: TGTGCCAGCAGTTCCCTGGGTCGGGATGGCGAGCAGTACTTC. The V and J genes are TRBV25-1 and TRBJ2-7; a weak D match, TRBD2 (5 bases). This CDR3 is 14 amino acids long. The germline V gene encodes CDR1 MGHDK and CDR2 SYGVNS. Trimming stripped 5 bases from V and 6 bases from J, with 17 bases between.

The chain links TRBV19 to TRBJ1-2; tentative D call: TRBD1 (6 bases). V was pared by 5 bases and J by 3 bases, with 22 bases between. From germline, CDR1 is LNHDA and CDR2 SQIVND (reference sequence). This CDR3 contains 17 residues. The CDR3 region has the DNA TGTGCCAGTAGTGAACCGGGACACCTCAAGAGTTACTATGGCTACACCTTC. Translation gives CASSEPGHLKSYYGYTF.

This sequence joins TRBV11-3 and TRBJ2-4; D is uncertain. The germline V gene encodes CDR1 SGHNT and CDR2 YENEEA. The V and J ends lost 2 bases and 11 bases respectively, with 10 bases between them. The CDR3 loop spans 12 amino acids. CDR3 coding DNA: TGTGCCAGCAGCTTACCGTCCCCGCTTCAGTACTTC. Protein: CASSLPSPLQYF. Supplemented by reference TRBV11-3 and TRBJ2-4, the full variable domain reads EAGVVQSPRYKIIEKKQPVAFWCNPISGHNTLYWYLQNLGQGPELLIRYENEEAVDDSQLPKDRFSAERLKGVDSTLKIQPAELGDSAVYLCASSLPSPLQYFGAGTRLSVL.

This sequence joins TRBV5-4 and TRBJ2-3; TRBD1 agrees at 8 bases. CDR3 length: 15 residues. V lost 3 bases and J lost 3; bases outside the gene matches: 6. Germline CDR1 and CDR2: SGHNT and YYREEE (reference sequence). The CDR3 reads CASSSGQGPTDTQYF. CDR3 coding DNA: TGTGCCAGCAGCTCCGGACAGGGCCCAACAGATACGCAGTATTTT. The complete variable domain, with remaining parts taken from reference TRBV5-4 and TRBJ2-3, reads ETGVTQSPTHLIKTRGQQVTLRCSSQSGHNTVSWYQQALGQGPQFIFQYYREEENGRGNFPPRFSGLQFPNYSSELNVNALELDDSALYLCASSSGQGPTDTQYFGPGTRLTVL.

The rearrangement uses TRBV7-3 and TRBJ2-2, with D perhaps matching TRBD1 (6 bases). V lost 4 bases and J 6 bases, leaving 15 bases between the germline ends. The CDR3 totals 15 residues. The germline V gene has CDR1 SGHTA and CDR2 FQGTGA. The CDR3 sequence: CASSSSPAGAGELFF. DNA of the CDR3: TGTGCCAGCAGCTCATCCCCGGCAGGGGCCGGGGAGCTGTTTTTT.

The genes are TRBV11-2 and TRBJ1-6, with D possibly TRBD1 on 6 matching bases. Germline loops: CDR1 SGHAT, CDR2 FQNNGV. This CDR3 is built from 14 residues. V shed 5 bases and J shed 16 bases, with 21 bases lying between them. The CDR3 coding sequence is TGTGCCAGCAGCCCCACGACAGGTACCCTCTCTCTCCACTTT. Translating gives CASSPTTGTLSLHF.

The chain links TRBV2 to TRBJ2-1; 9 bases are a match to TRBD2. Germline CDR1 reads SNHLY; CDR2 reads FYNNEI. V lost 4 bases and J lost 3; bases outside the gene matches: 4. This CDR3 comprises 15 residues. CDR3 residues: CASSGGTSSYNEQFF. DNA for the CDR3: TGTGCCAGCAGTGGAGGGACTAGCAGCTACAATGAGCAGTTCTTC.

This clone was observed a few times. One end of the junction fails to match germline, which may point to a read error. The V call is TRBV7-6, the J call TRBJ2-5, with 11 positions matching TRBD1. The CDR3 is 15 residues long. Germline V gives CDR1 SGHVS, CDR2 FNYEAQ. Written as DNA, the CDR3 is TGTGCCAGCAGTCCGGGACAGGGGGTTAGAGAGGCCCAGTACTTC. It yields the protein CASSPGQGVREAQYF. Full variable domain (remainder filled in from reference TRBV7-6 and TRBJ2-5): GAGVSQSPRYKVTKRGQDVALRCDPISGHVSLYWYRQALGQGPEFLTYFNYEAQQDKSGLPNDRFSAERPEGSISTLTIQRTEQRDSAMYRCASSPGQGVREAQYFGPGTRLLVL.

This chain's CDR3 is CASIPPGGIHEQYF. CDR3 sequence (DNA): TGTGCCAGCATCCCACCCGGGGGGATCCACGAGCAGTACTTC. The V and J genes are TRBV7-2 and TRBJ2-7; TRBD2 agrees at 7 bases. Per the germline V gene, CDR1 is SGHTA and CDR2 is FQGNSA. Germline trimming cut 7 bases from V and 5 bases from J; bases unmatched to any gene: 11. The length of the CDR3 is 14 residues.

Here the CDR3 DNA reads TGTGCCAGCAGTTCCCGTAGCAATCAGCCCCAGCATTTT. The encoded protein is CASSSRSNQPQHF. V is TRBV27 and J is TRBJ1-5; D is unresolved. Trimming took 4 bases from V and 0 from J, leaving 4 bases between them. CDR3 size: 13 residues. Germline CDR1 is MNHEY and CDR2 is SMNVEV (reference sequence).

This chain uses TRBV19 with TRBJ2-7; D might be TRBD1 (6 bases). The CDR3 has 16 amino acids. V was clipped by 6 bases and J by 0 bases, with 18 bases between them. CDR1 is LNHDA and CDR2 is SQIVND in the germline V gene (reference sequence). The CDR3 DNA is TGTGCCAGTAGCGATCTACAGGGAAAAAGCTCCTACGAGCAGTACTTC. It codes for CASSDLQGKSSYEQYF. Looking up the rest from reference TRBV19 and TRBJ2-7 gives the full variable domain: DGGITQSPKYLFRKEGQNVTLSCEQNLNHDAMYWYRQDPGQGLRLIYYSQIVNDFQKGDIAEGYSVSREKKESFPLTVTSAQKNPTAFYLCASSDLQGKSSYEQYFGPGTRLTVT.

This rearrangement joins TRBV2 to TRBJ2-1; possibly TRBD1 or TRBD2 for D (6 bases each). With 8 bases removed from V and 8 bases from J, the gap between germline ends came to 22 bases. CDR3 length: 15 residues. CDR1 and CDR2 (germline): SNHLY, FYNNEI. CDR3 in DNA: TGTGCCAGCCGTGGGGGGAGAGGGACACGGGATGAGCAGTTCTTC. This codes for CASRGGRGTRDEQFF.

The chain links TRBV6-4 to TRBJ1-5; 7 nucleotides agree with TRBD1. Trimming at V came to 4 bases and at J to 6 bases, leaving 3 bases not matched to a gene. Germline V CDR1 and CDR2: MRHNA, SNTAGT. The CDR3 loop spans 13 amino acids. CDR3 in DNA: TGTGCCAGCAGTGTAGGGGGCGGTCAGCCCCAGCATTTT. It codes for CASSVGGGQPQHF.

The CDR3 nucleotides read TGTGCCAGCAGTGACCCGCTGGTTGGCGGGAGCTCCTACGAGCAGTACTTC. Its protein product is CASSDPLVGGSSYEQYF. The V call is TRBV25-1, the J call TRBJ2-7; 7 nucleotides align to TRBD2. V was clipped by 3 bases and J by 0 bases; unmatched bases: 11. The CDR3 loop spans 17 amino acids. Germline CDR1 MGHDK, CDR2 SYGVNS.

The V and J genes are TRBV2 and TRBJ2-3; TRBD2 matches at 13 bases. Germline V gene sequence: CDR1 SNHLY, CDR2 FYNNEI. V shed 6 bases and J 4 bases; nucleotides not matched to a gene: 10. The CDR3 contains 17 residues. The CDR3 here is CASSRGLAGFGADTQYF. The CDR3 DNA follows: TGTGCCAGCAGCCGGGGACTAGCGGGGTTCGGAGCAGATACGCAGTATTTT.

J is TRBJ1-4 and V is TRBV11-2; no definite D call. Germline V gives CDR1 SGHAT, CDR2 FQNNGV. Trimming took 0 bases from V and 4 from J, leaving 9 bases between them. This CDR3 has 15 amino acids. CDR3 bases: TGTGCCAGCAGCTTAGATGGCTTGTTTAATGAAAAACTGTTTTTT. It is translated as CASSLDGLFNEKLFF. Based on the CDR3 plus reference TRBV11-2 and TRBJ1-4, the full variable domain is EAGVAQSPRYKIIEKRQSVAFWCNPISGHATLYWYQQILGQGPKLLIQFQNNGVVDDSQLPKDRFSAERLKGVDSTLKIQPAKLEDSAVYLCASSLDGLFNEKLFFGSGTQLSVL.

This clone was found a few times. The chain joins TRBV6-5 to TRBJ1-1, with 9 positions matching TRBD1. Unmatched junction bases numbered 3, after V lost 6 bases and J lost 1 base. CDR1 and CDR2 (germline): MNHEY, SVGAGI. The CDR3 consists of 14 residues. The CDR3 is CASRGTGTNTEAFF. In nucleotides, the CDR3 is TGTGCCAGCAGGGGGACAGGGACGAACACTGAAGCTTTCTTT.

The chain has TRBV6-5 and TRBJ2-7; no firm D call. This CDR3 has 15 residues. The germline CDR1 and CDR2 sequences are MNHEY and SVGAGI. The V end lost 5 bases, the J end lost 4 bases, and 18 bases lay between the germline ends. The CDR3 DNA reads as TGTGCCAGCAGTCCCTTGGGTCAGCCGGCATACGAGCAGTACTTC. Translated: CASSPLGQPAYEQYF.

The V gene is TRBV2, the J gene TRBJ2-5; D is possibly TRBD1 or TRBD2 (5 bases each). CDR1 and CDR2 from the germline V gene are SNHLY and FYNNEI. V shed 11 bases and J shed 5 bases, with 18 bases lying between them. CDR3 length equals 13 residues. Here the CDR3 reads CAGAFGGGETQYF. Here the CDR3 DNA reads TGTGCCGGAGCTTTTGGGGGTGGGGAGACCCAGTACTTC.

The genes are TRBV25-1 and TRBJ1-2; no firm D call. Germline V CDR1 and CDR2: MGHDK, SYGVNS. This CDR3 region has 11 residues. The V and J ends lost 5 bases and 11 bases respectively, with 12 bases between them. CDR3 in DNA: TGTGCCAGCAGTAGTTCTACCCAGTACACCTTC. This sequence encodes CASSSSTQYTF.

This chain connects TRBV30 to TRBJ1-1, with TRBD1 identical over 7 bases. Germline loops: CDR1 GTSNPN, CDR2 SVGIG (reference sequence). The CDR3 contains 17 residues. Unmatched junction bases numbered 10, after V lost 0 bases and J lost 0 bases. CDR3 DNA sequence: TGTGCCTGGAGTGTGTTCAGGGGGAGCCTAATGAACACTGAAGCTTTCTTT. The encoded protein is CAWSVFRGSLMNTEAFF.

The rearrangement links TRBV7-9 to TRBJ2-5; 7 positions agree with TRBD2. Trimming took 5 bases from V and 5 from J; bases not matched to a gene: 11. This CDR3 is 15 amino acids long. Germline lookup yields CDR1 SEHNR and CDR2 FQNEAQ (reference sequence). CDR3 nucleotide sequence: TGTGCCAGCAGCCCAAGTGAGGGAGCGGGGGAGACCCAGTACTTC. Translated, it gives CASSPSEGAGETQYF.

The chain combines TRBV29-1 with TRBJ2-7; tentatively, D is TRBD2 (6 bases). Germline CDR1 reads SQVTM; CDR2 reads ANQGSEA. The CDR3 loop spans 12 amino acids. Trimming shortened V by 1 base and J by 9 bases, and 13 bases separated the two germline ends. The CDR3 DNA sequence: TGCAGCGTTGAAGTTCCAGGGCGGGGGCAGTACTTC. Translated, it gives CSVEVPGRGQYF.

The chain uses TRBV2 and TRBJ1-6, with 8 nucleotides matching TRBD1. Germline V gives CDR1 SNHLY, CDR2 FYNNEI. Germline trimming cut 6 bases from V and 1 base from J; bases unmatched to any gene: 5. This CDR3 comprises 16 residues. CDR3 DNA sequence: TGTGCCAGCAGGGACCGGACAGGGTCCTATAATTCACCCCTCCACTTT. Translated: CASRDRTGSYNSPLHF.

The rearrangement uses TRBV5-1 and TRBJ2-4; D gene uncertain. The CDR3 is 15 residues long. The germline gives CDR1 SGHRS, CDR2 YFSETQ. V gave up 4 bases and J gave up 3 bases, with 14 bases separating them. The CDR3 bases are TGCGCCAGCAGCGACGACGGGTTTATCAAAAACATTCAGTACTTC. Amino acids: CASSDDGFIKNIQYF.

This chain links TRBV6-6 with TRBJ2-7; a possible D gene is TRBD2 (5 bases). The germline V and J ends were trimmed by 7 bases and 0 bases, with 19 bases remaining between them. Per the germline V gene, CDR1 is MNHNY and CDR2 is SVGAGI (reference sequence). This CDR3 comprises 16 residues. CDR3 protein: CASTSYPRDSSYEQYF. The CDR3 DNA reads TGTGCCAGCACCTCTTACCCCCGGGATAGCTCCTACGAGCAGTACTTC.

The V call is TRBV27, the J call TRBJ1-2; TRBD1 matches at 7 bases. CDR1 and CDR2 from the germline V gene are MNHEY and SMNVEV (reference sequence). CDR3 size: 13 residues. V shed 5 bases and J 3 bases; nucleotides not matched to a gene: 3. The CDR3 spells CASSQQGYYGYTF. In nucleotides, the CDR3 is TGTGCCAGCAGTCAACAGGGGTACTATGGCTACACCTTC.

This chain connects TRBV7-8 to TRBJ1-2; tentatively, D is TRBD1 (5 bases). The CDR3 totals 13 residues. The V gene's germline CDR1 is SGHVS and CDR2 FQNEAQ. V lost 1 base and J lost 4, with 7 bases in between. The CDR3 loop is CASSLVGGYGYTF. In DNA form, the CDR3 reads TGTGCCAGCAGCTTAGTGGGGGGCTATGGCTACACCTTC.